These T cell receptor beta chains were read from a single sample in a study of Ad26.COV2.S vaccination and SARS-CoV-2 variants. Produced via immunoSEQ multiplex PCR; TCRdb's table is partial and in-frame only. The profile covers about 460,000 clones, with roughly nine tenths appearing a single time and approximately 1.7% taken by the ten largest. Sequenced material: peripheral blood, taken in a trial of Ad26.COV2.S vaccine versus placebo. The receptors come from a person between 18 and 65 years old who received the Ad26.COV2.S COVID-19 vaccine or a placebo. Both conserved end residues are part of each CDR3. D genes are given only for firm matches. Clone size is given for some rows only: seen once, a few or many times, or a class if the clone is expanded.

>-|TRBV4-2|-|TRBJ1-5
TGTGCCAGCAGCCAAGGGTCCATAGGTAATCAGCCCCAGCATTTT
CASSQGSIGNQPQHF
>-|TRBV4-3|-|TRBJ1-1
TGCGCCAGCAGCCAAGTTCTCCGTCGGGACGGCACTGAAGCTTTCTTT
CASSQVLRRDGTEAFF
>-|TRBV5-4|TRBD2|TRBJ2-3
TGTGCCAGCAGCTTGACGGGGGGGGTAGATACGCAGTATTTT
CASSLTGGVDTQYF
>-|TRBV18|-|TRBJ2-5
TGTGCCAGCTCAGGACCGAACGGGGAGACCCAGTACTTC
CASSGPNGETQYF
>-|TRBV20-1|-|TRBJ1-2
TGCAGTGCTAGAGCCCTAGATGGCTACACCTTC
CSARALDGYTF
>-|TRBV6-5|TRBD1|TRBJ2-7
TGTGCCAGCAGTCCTCGGACAGGGAATAACGAGCAGTACTTC
CASSPRTGNNEQYF
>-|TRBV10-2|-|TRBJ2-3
TGCGCCAGCTCTCGGACAGGCACAGATACGCAGTATTTT
CASSRTGTDTQYF
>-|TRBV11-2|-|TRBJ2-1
TGTGCCAGCAGCCAACACTACAATGAGCAGTTCTTC
CASSQHYNEQFF
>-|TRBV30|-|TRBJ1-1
TGTGCCTGGAGTGTACGAGGGAACACTGAAGCTTTCTTT
CAWSVRGNTEAFF
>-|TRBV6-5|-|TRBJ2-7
TGTGCCAGCAGTTCCAAGGCAGGGGGGATTTACGAGCAGTACTTC
CASSSKAGGIYEQYF
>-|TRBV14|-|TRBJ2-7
TGTGCCAGCAGCCAAGTTGGCAGGGCCACCTACGAGCAGTACTTC
CASSQVGRATYEQYF
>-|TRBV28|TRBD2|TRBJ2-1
TGTGCCAGCAGTTTCCAGAGGACTAGCGGTTACAATGAGCAGTTCTTC
CASSFQRTSGYNEQFF
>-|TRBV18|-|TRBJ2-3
TGTGCCAGCTCACCCCGGACTCAGGGATCCACAGATACGCAGTATTTT
CASSPRTQGSTDTQYF
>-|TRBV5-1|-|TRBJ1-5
TGCGCCAGCAGCTTGTCGGGACATAGCAATCAGCCCCAGCATTTT
CASSLSGHSNQPQHF
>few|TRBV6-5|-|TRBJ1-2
TGTGCCAGCGTAGGGCAGGGGCATGGCTACACCTTC
CASVGQGHGYTF
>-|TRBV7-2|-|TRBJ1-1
TGTGCCAGCAGCTTAGGGTTTAGGGGAACTGAAGCTTTCTTT
CASSLGFRGTEAFF
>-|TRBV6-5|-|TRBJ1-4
TGTGCCAGCAGTTACTACGGAGAAAAACTGTTTTTT
CASSYYGEKLFF
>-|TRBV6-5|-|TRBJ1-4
TGTGCCAGTACAATCACCATACCTAATGAAAAACTGTTTTTT
CASTITIPNEKLFF
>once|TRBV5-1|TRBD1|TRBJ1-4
TGCGCCAGCAAACCGGGACAGGGTGAAGAAAAACTGTTTTTT
CASKPGQGEEKLFF
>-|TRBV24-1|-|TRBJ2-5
TGTGCCACCAGTGATGCGGACCAAGAGACCCAGTACTTC
CATSDADQETQYF
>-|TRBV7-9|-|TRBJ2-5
TGTGCCAGCAGCTTAGCTAGTCAAGGGTACCAAGAGACCCAGTACTTC
CASSLASQGYQETQYF
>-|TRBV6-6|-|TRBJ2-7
TGTGCCAGCCTCCAAGGCTACGAGCAGTACTTC
CASLQGYEQYF
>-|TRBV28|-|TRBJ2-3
TGTGCCAGCAGTTGGGTGGGGTTCCCAGATACGCAGTATTTT
CASSWVGFPDTQYF
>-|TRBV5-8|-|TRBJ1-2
TGTGCCAGCAGCTTGGGGGAGCTTAGTCTCTACACCTTC
CASSLGELSLYTF
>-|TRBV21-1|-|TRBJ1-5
TGTGCCAGCAACCCTACAGGGGATAGCAATCAGCCCCAGCATTTT
CASNPTGDSNQPQHF
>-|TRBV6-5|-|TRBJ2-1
TGTGCCAGCAGTTACGCAGTGGGGACATACGTGGATGAGCAGTTCTTC
CASSYAVGTYVDEQFF
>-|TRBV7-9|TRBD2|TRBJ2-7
TGTGCCAGCAGCTTGGGACTAGACGGATCCGAGCAGTACTTC
CASSLGLDGSEQYF
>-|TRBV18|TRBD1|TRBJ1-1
TGTGCCAGCTCACAACCGGGACAGGGCGAAACTGAAGCTTTCTTT
CASSQPGQGETEAFF
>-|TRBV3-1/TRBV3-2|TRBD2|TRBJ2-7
TGTGCCAGCAGCCATTGGACTAGTGGGACCTACGAGCAGTACTTC
CASSHWTSGTYEQYF
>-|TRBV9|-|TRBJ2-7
TGTGCCAGCAGCGCCCATGCAGGGGTTTCCTACGAGCAGTACTTC
CASSAHAGVSYEQYF
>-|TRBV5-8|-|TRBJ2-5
TGTGCCAGCAGCTTGTGGAGGGGGCAAGAGACCCAGTACTTC
CASSLWRGQETQYF
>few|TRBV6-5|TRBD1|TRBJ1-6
TGTGCCAGCAGTAGGACAGGGAATTCACCCCTCCACTTT
CASSRTGNSPLHF
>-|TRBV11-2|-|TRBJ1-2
TGTGCCAGCAGCCGCCAGGGTGACTATGGCTACACCTTC
CASSRQGDYGYTF
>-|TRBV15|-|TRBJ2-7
TGTGCCACCAGCAGGGGGGATTTTGAAGGGGTCCGCTACGAGCAGTACTTC
CATSRGDFEGVRYEQYF
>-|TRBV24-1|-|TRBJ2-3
TGTGCCACCAGTGATTTCCCCACAGATACGCAGTATTTT
CATSDFPTDTQYF
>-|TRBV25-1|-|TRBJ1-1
TGTGCCAGCAGAAATACAGGTGGCACTGAAGCTTTCTTT
CASRNTGGTEAFF
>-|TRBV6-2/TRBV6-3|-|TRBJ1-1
TGTGCCAGCAGCCCCCTGGGCGGTGAAGCTTTCTTT
CASSPLGGEAFF
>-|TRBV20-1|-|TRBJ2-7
TGCAGTGGGGGTAGGTCGTGGGAGCAGTACTTC
CSGGRSWEQYF
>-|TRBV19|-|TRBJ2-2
TGTGCCAGTAGTATTTTGGCGGATACGAACACCGGGGAGCTGTTTTTT
CASSILADTNTGELFF
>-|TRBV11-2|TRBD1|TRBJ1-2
TGTGCCAGCAGCCCTCGGACAGGAGCGGGGACCACCTTC
CASSPRTGAGTTF
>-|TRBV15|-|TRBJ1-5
TGTGCCACCAGCCATTCGGGGGGCAATCAGCCCCAGCATTTT
CATSHSGGNQPQHF
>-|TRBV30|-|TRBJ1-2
TGTGCCTGGAGTCAGGGTTCGCTGTATGGCTACACCTTC
CAWSQGSLYGYTF
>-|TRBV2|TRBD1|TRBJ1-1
TGTGCCAGCAGTCGACAGGGGAAATGGACTGAAGCTTTCTTT
CASSRQGKWTEAFF
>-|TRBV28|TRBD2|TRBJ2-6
TGTGCCAGCAGTTTACCCCTGGGGGGGGTAGGAGACTCTGGGGCCAACGTCCTGACTTTC
CASSLPLGGVGDSGANVLTF
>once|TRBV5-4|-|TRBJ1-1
TGTGCCAGCAGCTACCGGGGTACTGAAGCTTTCTTT
CASSYRGTEAFF
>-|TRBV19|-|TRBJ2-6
TGTGCCAGTAGCATGGGACGGGGGTTCAACGTCCTGACTTTC
CASSMGRGFNVLTF
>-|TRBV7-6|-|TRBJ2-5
TGTGCCAGCAGCTTTGGCCAAGAGACCCAGTACTTC
CASSFGQETQYF
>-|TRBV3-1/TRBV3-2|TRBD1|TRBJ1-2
TGTGCCAGCAGCCGAACCGGGACAGGGAATGGCTACACCTTC
CASSRTGTGNGYTF
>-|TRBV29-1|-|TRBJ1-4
TGCAGCGTCGGGGGAGGAGGGGAAAAACTGTTTTTT
CSVGGGGEKLFF
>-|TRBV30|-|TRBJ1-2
TGTGCCTGGAGTGCGGGGTTGTGGGGTGGCTACACCTTC
CAWSAGLWGGYTF
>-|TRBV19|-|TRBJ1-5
TGTGCCAGTAGTGATTTGAATCAGCCCCAGCATTTT
CASSDLNQPQHF